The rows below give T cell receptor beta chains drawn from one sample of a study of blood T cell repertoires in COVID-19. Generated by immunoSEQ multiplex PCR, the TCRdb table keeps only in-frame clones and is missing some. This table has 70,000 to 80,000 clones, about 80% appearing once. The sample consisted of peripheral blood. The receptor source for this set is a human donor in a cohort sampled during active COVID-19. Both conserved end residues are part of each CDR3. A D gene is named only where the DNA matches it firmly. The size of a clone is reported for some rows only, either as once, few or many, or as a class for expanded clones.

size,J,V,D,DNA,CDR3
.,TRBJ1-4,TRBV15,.,TGTGCCACCAGCAGACAACAGTCCCCATGGACTAATGAAAAACTGTTTTTT,CATSRQQSPWTNEKLFF
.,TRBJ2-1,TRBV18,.,TGTGCCAGCTCACGAGGCCAGCCTCCAAACAATGAGCAGTTCTTC,CASSRGQPPNNEQFF
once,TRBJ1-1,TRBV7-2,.,TGTGCCAGCAGCTTAACGGGAACGACGCGGAACACTGAAGCTTTCTTT,CASSLTGTTRNTEAFF
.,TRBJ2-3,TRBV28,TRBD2,TGTGCCAGCAGTTTCGAGCGGGGGGCAGATACGCAGTATTTT,CASSFERGADTQYF
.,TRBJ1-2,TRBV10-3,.,TGTGCCATCAGTGAGTCGTCGGGGGGCGGCTACACCTTC,CAISESSGGGYTF
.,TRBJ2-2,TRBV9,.,TGTGCCAGCAGCGACGACAGCCTTCTAAACACCGGGGAGCTGTTTTTT,CASSDDSLLNTGELFF
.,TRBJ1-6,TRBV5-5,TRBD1,TGTGCCAGCAGCTTGGAGGTAGTTGACAGGGCCCTCCACTTT,CASSLEVVDRALHF
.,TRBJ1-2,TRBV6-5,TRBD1,TGTGCCAGCAGTCCGTCGACAGGGTGGATCTATGGCTACACCTTC,CASSPSTGWIYGYTF
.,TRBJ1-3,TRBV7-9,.,TGTGCCAGCAGCTTAGCCCGGTCGGGAAACACCATATATTTT,CASSLARSGNTIYF
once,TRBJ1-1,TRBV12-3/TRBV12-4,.,TGTGCCAGCAGTTTTAGAGCGCCTTCACGGGCTTTCTTT,CASSFRAPSRAFF
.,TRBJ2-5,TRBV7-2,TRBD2,TGTGCCAGCAGCTTAGGGGGACTAGCTTTCCAAGAGACCCAGTACTTC,CASSLGGLAFQETQYF
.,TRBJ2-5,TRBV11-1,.,TGTGCCAGCAGCTTGGGGGGGGGCGGCCGAGGGACCCAGTACTTC,CASSLGGGGRGTQYF
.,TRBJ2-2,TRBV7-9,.,TGTGCCAGCAGCTTAGTACAGACGAACACCGGGGAGCTGTTTTTT,CASSLVQTNTGELFF
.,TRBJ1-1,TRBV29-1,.,TGCAGCGTTGAAGCTCCAATGGAGGGACACACTGAAGCTTTCTTT,CSVEAPMEGHTEAFF
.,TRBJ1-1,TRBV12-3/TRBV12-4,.,TGTGCCAGCAGTCGGGAGGGGAACACTGAAGCTTTCTTT,CASSREGNTEAFF
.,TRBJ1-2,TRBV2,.,TGTGCCAGCAGTGAAAGGGGTCAGTTCAATTATGGCTACACCTTC,CASSERGQFNYGYTF
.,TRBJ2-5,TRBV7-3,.,TGTGCCAGCAGCTTCGGGAATGGAGAGACCCAGTACTTC,CASSFGNGETQYF
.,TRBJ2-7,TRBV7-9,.,TGTGCCAGCAGCCAATCCTATTACGAGCAGTACTTC,CASSQSYYEQYF
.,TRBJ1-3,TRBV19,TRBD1,TGTGCCAGTAGTATAACAGGGGTCGGAAACACCATATATTTT,CASSITGVGNTIYF
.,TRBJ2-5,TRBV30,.,TGTGCCTGGACCCCAGGGGCTCGGGAGACCCAGTACTTC,CAWTPGARETQYF
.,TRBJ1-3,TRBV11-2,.,TGTGCCAGCAGTCCATATGACAGAGTCTCTGGAAACACCATATATTTT,CASSPYDRVSGNTIYF
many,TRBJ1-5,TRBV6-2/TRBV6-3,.,TGTGCCAGCAGTTGGGTCAGGGCTTTTGGAGGCAATCAGCCCCAGCATTTT,CASSWVRAFGGNQPQHF
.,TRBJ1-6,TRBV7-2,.,TGTGCCAGCAGCTTAGTTCGGGTTTCCTATAATTCACCCCTCCACTTT,CASSLVRVSYNSPLHF
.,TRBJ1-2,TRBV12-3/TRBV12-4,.,TGTGCCAGCAGACGAGGGGGTGGTTACACCTTC,CASRRGGGYTF
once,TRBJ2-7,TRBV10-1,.,TGCGCCAGCAGTACGGAAGGGGGGGGTTACGAGCAGTACTTC,CASSTEGGGYEQYF
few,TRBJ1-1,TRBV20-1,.,TGCAGTGCTTTTTCAGGGGCAGTGGCTTTCTTT,CSAFSGAVAFF
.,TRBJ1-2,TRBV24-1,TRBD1,TGTGCCACCAGTGATACGGGACAGGGAAACTATGGCTACACCTTC,CATSDTGQGNYGYTF
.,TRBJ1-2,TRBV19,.,TGTGCCAGTAATAAGGACACAGTTAGTGGCTACACCTTC,CASNKDTVSGYTF
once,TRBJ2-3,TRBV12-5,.,TGTGCTAGTGGTTTGGACAACCCCACAGATACGCAGTATTTT,CASGLDNPTDTQYF
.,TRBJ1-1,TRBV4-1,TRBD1,TGCGCCAGCAGCTTCCTAGGACAGGGCGATACTGAAGCTTTCTTT,CASSFLGQGDTEAFF
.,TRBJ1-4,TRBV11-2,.,TGTGCCAGCAGCCCCCAGGGAACAAGGAATGAAAAACTGTTTTTT,CASSPQGTRNEKLFF
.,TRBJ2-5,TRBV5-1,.,TGCGCCAGCAGCCCAGCTAGCTCGCGAGAGACCCAGTACTTC,CASSPASSRETQYF
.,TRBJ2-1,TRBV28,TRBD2,TGTGCCAGCAGCCCCGGTAGTAGCGGGGGTCGGTCCTACAATGAGCAGTTCTTC,CASSPGSSGGRSYNEQFF
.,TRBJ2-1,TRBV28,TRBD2,TGTGCCAGCAGACATAGCGGGGGGGGCTCCTACAATGAGCAGTTCTTC,CASRHSGGGSYNEQFF
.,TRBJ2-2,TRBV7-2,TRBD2,TGTGCCAGCAGCTTAGTTGCGGGAGTTTACACCGGGGAGCTGTTTTTT,CASSLVAGVYTGELFF
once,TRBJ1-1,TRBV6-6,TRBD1,TGTGCCAGCAGCCGGACAGGGTACACTGAAGCTTTCTTT,CASSRTGYTEAFF
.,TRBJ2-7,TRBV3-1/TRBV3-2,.,TGTGCCAGCAGCCAAGAAGAGCGGACCTACGAGCAGTACTTC,CASSQEERTYEQYF
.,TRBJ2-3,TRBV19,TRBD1,TGTGCCAGTAGTATAGAAGAAGGGACAGGGGGGTCAGATACGCAGTATTTT,CASSIEEGTGGSDTQYF
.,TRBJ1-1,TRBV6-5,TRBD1,TGTGCCAGCAGTTACAGGACAGGGGCTACTGAAGCTTTCTTT,CASSYRTGATEAFF
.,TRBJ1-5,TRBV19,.,TGTGCCAGTAGTATAGGGGGCAGTCGTCAGCCCCAGCATTTT,CASSIGGSRQPQHF
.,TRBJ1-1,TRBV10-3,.,TGTGCCATCAGGCCGGACAGCTTGAACACTGAAGCTTTCTTT,CAIRPDSLNTEAFF
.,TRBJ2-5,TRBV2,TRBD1,TGTGCCAGCAGGGACCCCCCGGGACAGGGGGCCGGGAGGGAGACCCAGTACTTC,CASRDPPGQGAGRETQYF
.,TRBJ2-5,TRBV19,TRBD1,TGTGCCAGTAGTGCTACAGGGGGAGAGACCCAGTACTTC,CASSATGGETQYF
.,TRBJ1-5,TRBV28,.,TGTGCCAGCAGTTTTTTACAGGGACCAAGGCCCCAGCATTTT,CASSFLQGPRPQHF
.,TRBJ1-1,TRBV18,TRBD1,TGTGCCAGCTCACCACCGATTTTTGGGACAGGGAGGAGTGGCACTGAAGCTTTCTTT,CASSPPIFGTGRSGTEAFF
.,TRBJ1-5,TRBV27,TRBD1,TGTGCCAGCAGTACCACTCAGGGGGCGCTTGGTCAGCCCCAGCATTTT,CASSTTQGALGQPQHF
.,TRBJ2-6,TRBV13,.,TGTGCCAGCACCGTCCGGGGTGGGGCCAACGTCCTGACTTTC,CASTVRGGANVLTF
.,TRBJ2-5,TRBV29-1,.,TGCAGCGTATCGGGATTTGGAGAGACCCAGTACTTC,CSVSGFGETQYF
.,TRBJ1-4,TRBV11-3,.,TGTGCCAGCAGCCTAACAGGGAGAACTAATGAAAAACTGTTTTTT,CASSLTGRTNEKLFF
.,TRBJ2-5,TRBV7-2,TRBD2,TGTGCCAGCAGCTCAGATAGCGGGGGGGGCGTGGAGACCCAGTACTTC,CASSSDSGGGVETQYF
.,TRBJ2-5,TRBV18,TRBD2,TGTGCCAGCTCGCCGGGACTAGCTGAAGAGACCCAGTACTTC,CASSPGLAEETQYF
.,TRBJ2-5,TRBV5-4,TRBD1,TGTGCCAGCAGCCGCACAGGGGAAAGAGGGACCCAGTACTTC,CASSRTGERGTQYF
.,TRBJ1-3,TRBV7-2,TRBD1,TGTGCCAGCAGCTTAGGACAGGGGGGTGGGTTTGGAAACACCATATATTTT,CASSLGQGGGFGNTIYF
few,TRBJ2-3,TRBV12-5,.,TGTGCTAGTGGTTCCCTCCCCACAGATACGCAGTATTTT,CASGSLPTDTQYF
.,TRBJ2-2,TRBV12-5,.,TGTGCTAGTGGTTCCCGACTCCACGCCGGGGAGCTGTTTTTT,CASGSRLHAGELFF